These 7 T cell receptor beta chains originate from one sample sequenced in a study of T-cell reconstitution after alpha-beta-depleted transplantation in children. Unique molecular identifiers were incorporated into the prepared TCRbeta library. TCRdb analysed the PCR reads with MiXCR anew, one entry per CDR3 protein. The sample contains about 15,000 distinct CDR3 sequences, roughly 5.6% of which appear only once. Sample: PBMCs, taken before TCRalphabeta/CD19-depleted stem cell transplant. Receptors originate from a boy aged 5-17 years with acute lymphoblastic leukemia, due to receive a stem cell transplant.

In this sample, this clonotype turned up many times. J is TRBJ2-7 and V is TRBV7-9, with TRBD2 matching 7 bases. The germline V gene has CDR1 SEHNR and CDR2 FQNEAQ (reference sequence). J lost 3 bases, V lost 5 bases, and 4 bases had no gene match. The CDR3 runs 13 residues. The CDR3 reads CASSRASGYEQYF. The CDR3 DNA follows: TGTGCCAGCAGCCGTGCTAGCGGCTACGAGCAGTACTTC.

This clonotype appeared many times. This rearrangement joins TRBV7-2 to TRBJ2-5; D is undetermined. CDR1 is SGHTA, CDR2 FQGNSA, per germline. V shed 5 bases and J shed 1 base, with 14 bases lying between them. The CDR3 has 15 residues. CDR3 loop: CASSIRASPQETQYF. Here the CDR3 DNA reads TGTGCCAGCAGCATCCGGGCAAGCCCCCAAGAGACCCAGTACTTC.

This clonotype was seen at least ten times. The chain couples TRBV9 to TRBJ2-1, with 9 bases fitting TRBD2. Losses at the gene ends were 4 bases for V and 4 bases for J; bases not matched to a gene: 12. Germline V gives CDR1 SGDLS, CDR2 YYNGEE. The CDR3 consists of 17 residues. The CDR3 here is CASSPRTSESFYNEQFF. DNA for the CDR3: TGTGCCAGCAGCCCGCGGACTAGCGAAAGTTTTTACAATGAGCAGTTCTTC. Looking up the rest from reference TRBV9 and TRBJ2-1 gives the full variable domain: DSGVTQTPKHLITATGQRVTLRCSPRSGDLSVYWYQQSLDQGLQFLIQYYNGEERAKGNILERFSAQQFPDLHSELNLSSLELGDSALYFCASSPRTSESFYNEQFFGPGTRLTVL.

The sample holds many counts of this clonotype. The rearrangement joins TRBV11-2 to TRBJ1-2; 7 bases map to TRBD1. Losses at the gene ends were 1 base for V and 4 bases for J; bases not matched to a gene: 6. Germline V gene lookup returns CDR1 SGHAT and CDR2 FQNNGV. The CDR3 extends over 15 amino acids. CDR3 residues: CASSLGGTAGYGYTF. CDR3 in DNA: TGTGCCAGCAGCTTAGGTGGGACAGCTGGCTATGGCTACACCTTC.

This clonotype was recorded at least ten times. The CDR3 DNA reads as TGTGCCAGCAGCCCATGGGCGGGGAACACTGAAGCTTTCTTT. Residues: CASSPWAGNTEAFF. This rearrangement joins TRBV12-3 or TRBV12-4 to TRBJ1-1; no firm D call. The CDR3 extends over 14 amino acids. The ends were cut back, 6 bases at V and 1 base at J, with 12 bases in the middle.

This clonotype is deemed medium-sized (0.01 to 0.1%). The chain is built from TRBV7-3 and TRBJ1-1; D may be TRBD1 (5 bases). CDR1 SGHTA and CDR2 FQGTGA come from the germline V gene. The CDR3 runs to 14 residues. Trimming pared 5 bases from V and 4 bases from J, leaving 14 bases between. This CDR3 reads CASSPQGYGTEAFF. The DNA of the CDR3 is TGTGCCAGCAGCCCCCAGGGCTACGGCACTGAAGCTTTCTTT.

This clonotype was detected many times. The chain employs TRBV18 and TRBJ1-5, with 7 positions matching TRBD1. V lost 5 bases to trimming and J lost 4 bases; unmatched junction nucleotides: 8. The germline V gene encodes CDR1 KGHSH and CDR2 LQKENI. The CDR3 runs to 15 residues. DNA of the CDR3: TGTGCCAGCTCAAGACGGACAGGAGAAAATCAGCCCCAGCATTTT. Encoded protein: CASSRRTGENQPQHF.